This entry concerns a single TCR beta chain. V shed 3 bases and J shed 5 bases, with 12 bases lying between them. Germline CDR1 is SGDLS and CDR2 is YYNGEE. This CDR3 has 14 amino acids. The protocol was immunoSEQ multiplex PCR, while the TCRdb copy is restricted to in-frame clones and leaves out a portion. The profile shows 200,000 to 250,000 clones, about four fifths of them singletons. This sample is part of a study of cytotoxic CD8 clonotypes in ibrutinib-treated CLL. This clonotype was sampled from a human donor with chronic lymphocytic leukemia. This sequence joins TRBV9 and TRBJ1-5; D not certain. The sample in question was PBMCs, obtained after 12 months of ibrutinib treatment. The CDR3 nucleotides are TGTGCCAGCAGCGCCGGACTGGTAGATCAGCCCCAGCATTTT. This codes for CASSAGLVDQPQHF.